Sequencing of this T cell receptor (beta chain) was carried out in a study of T cell clonality in common variable immunodeficiency. Study-wide results and limits: CVID subjects had higher TCRbeta clonality than healthy controls, most marked in about a third.

Measured with immunoSEQ multiplex PCR; TCRdb has only the in-frame clones, and not every one. This sample carries over 55,000 clones, none of them present only once. This CDR3 spans 15 amino acids. Trimming stripped 4 bases from V and 2 bases from J, with 15 bases between. Germline-derived CDR1 and CDR2 are SGHRS and YFSETQ. This clone was observed many times. Its matching antigen is unknown. From the germline J gene comes the end of the CDR3, since the read stops 3 residues before it. This clonotype originated in a person aged 18-70 years in good health. V usage is TRBV5-1 and J usage is TRBJ1-1; D possibly corresponds to TRBD1 (6 bases). The sequenced sample consisted of peripheral blood mononuclear cells. The CDR3: CASSLRTEVNTEAFF. The CDR3 bases that were read are TGCGCCAGCAGCCTCCGGACAGAAGTTAACACTGAA.